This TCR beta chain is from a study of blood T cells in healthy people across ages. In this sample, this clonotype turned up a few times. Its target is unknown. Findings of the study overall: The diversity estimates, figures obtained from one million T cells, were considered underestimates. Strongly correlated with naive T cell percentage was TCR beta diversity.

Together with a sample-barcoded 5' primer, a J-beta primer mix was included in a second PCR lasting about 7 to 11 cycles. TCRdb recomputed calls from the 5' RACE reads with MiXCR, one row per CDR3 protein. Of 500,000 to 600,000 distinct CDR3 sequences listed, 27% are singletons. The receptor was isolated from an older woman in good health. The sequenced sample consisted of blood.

The CDR3 nucleotides are TGCAGTGCTAGGGGCAGGGGAGTTAGCAATCAGCCCCAGCATTTT. Translated: CSARGRGVSNQPQHF. The chain recombines TRBV20-1 with TRBJ1-5; maybe TRBD1 (6 bases). The CDR3 runs 15 residues. Per the germline V gene, CDR1 is DFQATT and CDR2 is SNEGSKA (reference sequence). V was cut by 3 bases and J by 0 bases, with 12 bases left in between.